These 9 T cell receptor beta chains were all obtained from the same sample, sequenced in a study of T cell changes during pregnancy in multiple sclerosis. Measured with immunoSEQ multiplex PCR; TCRdb has only the in-frame clones, and not every one. Found here are approximately 110,000 clones, approximately 90% of them singletons; the top ten hold 1.5% to 1.9%. The sample in question was peripheral blood, obtained in the third trimester of pregnancy. The source of these receptors is a female donor with multiple sclerosis, enrolled in a pregnancy study.

The genes are TRBV5-1 and TRBJ2-2; D is unresolved. Germline values: CDR1 SGHRS, CDR2 YFSETQ. The CDR3 covers 14 residues. V gave up 0 bases and J gave up 3 bases, with 6 bases separating them. CDR3 region: CASSLGRDTGELFF. In DNA form, the CDR3 reads TGCGCCAGCAGCTTGGGCCGGGACACCGGGGAGCTGTTTTTT.

The chain couples TRBV5-6 to TRBJ2-1; 7 positions match TRBD1. V lost 4 bases and J lost 12; bases outside the gene matches: 7. Germline CDR1 and CDR2: SGHDT and YYEEEE. CDR3 length: 12 amino acids. The CDR3 reads CASSTGQALQFF. The CDR3 DNA sequence: TGTGCCAGCAGCACTGGACAGGCTTTGCAGTTCTTC.

The chain couples TRBV6-6 to TRBJ1-5, with TRBD1 as a possible D gene (5 bases). Germline V gives CDR1 MNHNY, CDR2 SVGAGI (reference sequence). The CDR3 covers 14 residues. Trimming cost V 2 bases and J 2 bases, with 7 bases left between them. DNA for the CDR3: TGTGCCAGCAGTTACGGGACTGGCAATCAGCCCCAGCATTTT. Translated, it gives CASSYGTGNQPQHF.

This clone was seen just once. This chain links TRBV30 with TRBJ2-5, with 10 bases identical to TRBD2. Unmatched junction bases numbered 6, after V lost 3 bases and J lost 5 bases. This CDR3 comprises 14 residues. The germline V gene has CDR1 GTSNPN and CDR2 SVGIG (reference sequence). CDR3 nucleotides: TGTGCCTGGAGGGGTAGCGGGGGGAGGGAGACCCAGTACTTC. Amino acids: CAWRGSGGRETQYF.

The V gene is TRBV6-5, the J gene TRBJ2-1, with D possibly matching TRBD2 (7 bases). Germline V CDR1 and CDR2: MNHEY, SVGAGI. Trimming removed 2 bases from V and 9 bases from J, with 14 bases in between. The CDR3 consists of 14 residues. The CDR3 coding sequence is TGTGCCAGCAGTTACGGGGCGGGGGCCCTTGAGCAGTTCTTC. It encodes CASSYGAGALEQFF.

This chain connects TRBV19 to TRBJ1-1; a possible D gene is TRBD1 (6 bases). CDR1 is LNHDA, CDR2 SQIVND, per germline (reference sequence). Trimming pared 6 bases from V and 2 bases from J, leaving 10 bases between. The CDR3 contains 13 residues. Written as DNA, the CDR3 is TGTGCCAGTAGAAGGACAGCCAACACTGAAGCTTTCTTT. It translates to CASRRTANTEAFF.

At least ten counts were recorded for this clone. The chain is built from TRBV14 and TRBJ2-3, with D possibly being TRBD2 (6 bases). The CDR3 runs to 15 residues. The germline CDR1 and CDR2 sequences are SGHDN and FVKESK. With 7 bases removed from V and 2 bases from J, the gap between germline ends came to 16 bases. The CDR3 sequence: CASTPGRGITDTQYF. DNA of the CDR3: TGTGCCAGCACCCCCGGACGGGGGATCACAGATACGCAGTATTTT. Full variable domain (remainder filled in from reference TRBV14 and TRBJ2-3): EAGVTQFPSHSVIEKGQTVTLRCDPISGHDNLYWYRRVMGKEIKFLLHFVKESKQDESGMPNNRFLAERTGGTYSTLKVQPAELEDSGVYFCASTPGRGITDTQYFGPGTRLTVL.

The chain uses TRBV6-1 and TRBJ2-7; TRBD1 might be the D (6 bases). The CDR3 length is 13 residues. Trimming cost V 2 bases and J 12 bases, with 17 bases left between them. Per the germline V gene, CDR1 is MNHNS and CDR2 is SASEGT. In DNA form, the CDR3 reads TGTGCCAGCAGTGAAACCCTACAGGGTTCTGCGTACTTC. Translating gives CASSETLQGSAYF.

CDR3 protein: CASSELAGASDTQYF. CDR3 nucleotides: TGTGCCAGCAGTGAACTGGCGGGGGCGTCGGATACGCAGTATTTT. The chain recombines TRBV2 with TRBJ2-3; D is possibly TRBD2 (7 bases). CDR3 length: 15 residues. Deletions cut 2 bases from V and 6 bases from J, with 15 bases between. Per germline, CDR1 SNHLY and CDR2 FYNNEI.